Below are 9 T cell receptor beta chains sequenced from a single sample in a study of OX40 agonist ivuxolimab in advanced cancers. Library prep was done by the immunoSEQ multiplex PCR assay. This immuneACCESS table, as held by TCRdb, lists in-frame sequences with V and J called but not all clones. Of the missing ones, under half trace to an unresolved V gene in checked studies; the others have no known cause. For this sample there are 80,000 or so clones; more than 70% appear just once. The top ten constitute 2% to 2.5% of the sample. The sample in question was CD4+ or CD8+ T cells sorted from blood, obtained in a trial of the OX40 agonist ivuxolimab. The receptors originated from an adult with an advanced solid tumor such as melanoma, head and neck, liver or kidney cancer.

This sequence joins TRBV5-6 and TRBJ1-3, with D tentatively TRBD1 (6 bases). The CDR3 extends over 16 amino acids. Germline-derived CDR1 and CDR2 are SGHDT and YYEEEE. V lost 0 bases and J lost 0, with 10 bases in between. CDR3 residues: CASSLVGQLSGNTIYF. The CDR3 DNA follows: TGTGCCAGCAGCTTGGTGGGACAACTCTCTGGAAACACCATATATTTT.

The chain has TRBV18 and TRBJ1-5, with D uncertain. The V end lost 2 bases, the J end lost 5 bases, and 10 bases lay between the germline ends. Germline CDR1 is KGHSH and CDR2 is LQKENI. The CDR3 has 14 residues. CDR3 coding DNA: TGTGCCAGCTCACCAGAGGGTTCGTATCAGCCCCAGCATTTT. Translated, it gives CASSPEGSYQPQHF.

This chain connects TRBV28 to TRBJ1-2; a weak D match, TRBD1 (6 bases). Trimming took 5 bases from V and 8 from J, leaving 21 bases between them. Germline V gene lookup returns CDR1 MDHEN and CDR2 SYDVKM. This CDR3 spans 15 amino acids. Here the CDR3 reads CASSPSGRGLIGYTF. The CDR3 bases are TGTGCCAGCAGTCCATCGGGCCGGGGGCTAATAGGCTACACCTTC.

This chain links TRBV5-1 with TRBJ1-5; the D gene is possibly TRBD1 (5 bases). This CDR3 comprises 15 residues. Germline V gives CDR1 SGHRS, CDR2 YFSETQ. Trimming took off 4 bases at V and 4 bases at J, with 15 bases between the two ends. CDR3 bases: TGCGCCAGCAGCCTTCAAGGACATTCTAATCAGCCCCAGCATTTT. It specifies CASSLQGHSNQPQHF.

The rearrangement uses TRBV2 and TRBJ2-2; no definite D call. The V end was cut by 6 bases, the J end by 2 bases, with 10 bases between. Germline CDR1 SNHLY, CDR2 FYNNEI. The CDR3 contains 14 residues. The CDR3 here is CASRRDANTGELFF. The CDR3 DNA sequence: TGTGCCAGCAGGCGCGACGCTAACACCGGGGAGCTGTTTTTT. The whole variable domain, filled in from reference TRBV2 and TRBJ2-2, reads EPEVTQTPSHQVTQMGQEVILRCVPISNHLYFYWYRQILGQKVEFLVSFYNNEISEKSEIFDDQFSVERPDGSNFTLKIRSTKLEDSAMYFCASRRDANTGELFFGEGSRLTVL.

This clone was detected a few times. The chain carries TRBV4-1 and TRBJ1-1; 8 positions match TRBD1. Germline CDR1 and CDR2: MGHRA and YSYEKL. The CDR3 has 14 amino acids. V shed 1 base and J 7 bases; nucleotides not matched to a gene: 5. The CDR3 reads CASSQVGDRNEAFF. For the CDR3, the DNA is TGCGCCAGCAGCCAAGTTGGGGACAGGAATGAAGCTTTCTTT.

The CDR3 DNA reads TGCGCCAGCAGCTTCCAACCGTCTAGCACAGATACGCAGTATTTT. Translating it yields CASSFQPSSTDTQYF. This chain uses TRBV5-1 with TRBJ2-3; D gene uncertain. This CDR3 contains 15 residues. V shed 2 bases and J shed 0 bases, with 10 bases lying between them. Looked up from germline, CDR1 is SGHRS and CDR2 is YFSETQ.

Worth noting for this clone: A read error may produce the germline difference seen at one junction end. The rearrangement uses TRBV7-7 and TRBJ2-7; D gene ambiguous. This CDR3 is built from 13 residues. The germline CDR1 and CDR2 sequences are SSHAT and FNYEAQ (reference sequence). Here the CDR3 DNA reads TGTGCTAGCAGCGCCGGGCGGCCTTACGAGCAGTACTTC. It translates to CASSAGRPYEQYF.

The chain has TRBV11-2 and TRBJ2-5, with 7 bases matching TRBD1. The CDR3 extends over 13 amino acids. The germline gives CDR1 SGHAT, CDR2 FQNNGV. Germline trimming cut 5 bases from V and 3 bases from J; bases unmatched to any gene: 3. The CDR3 spells CASSRDREETQYF. The CDR3 DNA is TGTGCCAGCAGCCGAGACAGGGAAGAGACCCAGTACTTC.